This record concerns one TCR beta chain sequence. Its antigen remains unidentified. It has no much larger one-base neighbor in the sample; base qualities were not kept. The High Capacity cDNA Reverse Transcription Kit was used to reverse transcribe all of the isolated RNA, meaning that expressed TCRB transcripts were what got sequenced. Naive, central memory and regulatory T cell samples underwent deep immunoSEQ sequencing, averaging about 3.57 million total reads per sample. Sorted cells were lysed in RLT buffer and RNA was extracted with DNase-treated RNeasy Micro or Mini kits, depending on cell number. To prevent cross-contamination, each cell subset was processed individually, whereas patient and healthy donor samples were processed jointly. The immunoSEQ multiplex PCR was used to amplify TCRB sequences from cDNA, generating 87-bp fragments that spanned the CDR3 region. The amplicons were sequenced using the Illumina HiSeq platform. The paper's data handling went like this. Synthetic template baselines were used to correct PCR bias computationally, reads within Hamming distance 2 were collapsed, and singletons that could not be merged were discarded. Reads were aligned against IMGT so that V, D and J genes, CDR3 length and insertions or deletions at six rearrangement sites could be assigned. Clonotype counts were normalized to sorted cell number within each subset before computing true diversity and Gini coefficients with the tcR R package. Repertoire sharing was quantified using the overlap coefficient calculated on TCRB nucleotide sequences. Drawn from immuneACCESS, this table holds only the in-frame rearrangements with V and J called that TCRdb kept. Clones are partly lost; checked studies trace under half to an unresolved V gene and leave the rest unexplained. V, J and clone size derive from that table, while D and trimming were established from the DNA sequence. The sample records 200,000 to 250,000 clones, around 26% of which are singletons. Under 4.5% of the sample rests with the top ten.

CDR1 and CDR2 are read off the germline V gene as SGHTA and FQGNSA. V drops 0 bases and J drops 0 bases, leaving 12 bases in between. From the cysteine up to the phenylalanine, the CDR3 has a length of 16 residues. The sequence is cut down to CDR3 DNA, 48 bases in frame from base 1. This specimen comes from a study of beta chain features in type 1 diabetes (dated by TCRdb to 2016 to 2019). At the level of the whole study: No differences in mean age, gender distribution, total cell number or subset yield were found between patients and healthy donors. A total of some 110 million sorted cells were examined across all samples, and a strong correlation was observed between cell number per subset and RNA yield. The study compared the TCRB repertoires of sorted circulating CD4+ T cell subsets in recently diagnosed type 1 diabetes patients with those in matched healthy donors. Regulatory and stem cell-like memory subsets were obtained from only 8 patients and roughly 8 healthy donors, while naive and central memory subsets were obtained from all 30 or so donors. Overall study outcomes, separate from this receptor: Because cDNA rather than genomic DNA was sequenced, highly expressing activated cells could have been over-represented, although no difference in activation and CD3 levels was found between groups. Type 1 diabetes patients showed a moderate but significant shortening of TCRB CDR3 length in all four CD4+ subsets. At VDJ recombination sites, patients with type 1 diabetes made fewer insertions and deleted more nucleotides, a pattern implying thymic rearrangement abnormalities. Naive, central memory and regulatory TCRB repertoires appeared more similar among patients than among healthy donors. Only small numbers of individuals were included in the HLA sub-analyses, which left unresolved whether HLA type had any influence on TCRB rearrangement. Shorter templates might have been favored by PCR, but patient and control samples were amplified and corrected together, so both groups would have been affected equally by any skew.

Each donor gave one peripheral blood draw, approximately 100 mL on average, collected into heparinised tubes. Using a panel that included CD45RO, CCR7, CD25, CD127, CD95 and CD27, naive, central memory, regulatory and stem cell-like memory CD4+ T cells were sorted on a BD FACSAria II. A purity above 95% was achieved for all sorted populations. PBMCs were isolated immediately by Lymphoprep density gradient centrifugation and stained directly without culture. So that batch effects would be minimized, each experiment stained and sorted samples in pairs, pairing one healthy donor with one patient. The TCR sequence derives from a man aged 30 to 45 in good health. The sequence joins TRBV7-2 to TRBJ2-7; confidence is insufficient to name the D gene. The source material was central memory CD4+ T cells from blood. DNA sequence: TGTGCCAGCAGCTTAGCGGCCGGACGTAGCTCCTACGAGCAGTACTTC. This is translated as CASSLAAGRSSYEQYF.